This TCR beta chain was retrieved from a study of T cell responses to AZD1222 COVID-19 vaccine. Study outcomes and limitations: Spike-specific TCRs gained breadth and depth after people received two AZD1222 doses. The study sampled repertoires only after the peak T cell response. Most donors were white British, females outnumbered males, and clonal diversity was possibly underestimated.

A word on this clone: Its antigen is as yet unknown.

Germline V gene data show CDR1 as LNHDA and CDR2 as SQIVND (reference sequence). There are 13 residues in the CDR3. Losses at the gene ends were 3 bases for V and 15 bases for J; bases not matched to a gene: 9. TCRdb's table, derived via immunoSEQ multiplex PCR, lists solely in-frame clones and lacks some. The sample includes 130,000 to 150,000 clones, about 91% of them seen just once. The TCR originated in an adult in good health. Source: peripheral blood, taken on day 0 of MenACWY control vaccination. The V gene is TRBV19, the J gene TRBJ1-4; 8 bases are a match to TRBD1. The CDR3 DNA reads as TGTGCCAGTAGTATGGGACAGGCGTTACAATTGTTTTTT. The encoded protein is CASSMGQALQLFF.